This TCR beta chain derives from a study of T cell changes during pregnancy in multiple sclerosis. V lost 5 bases, J lost 0 bases, and 2 bases stayed unmatched. CDR1 is SGHVS and CDR2 is FNYEAQ in the germline V gene. This CDR3 region has 15 residues. TCRdb's table, derived via immunoSEQ multiplex PCR, lists solely in-frame clones and lacks some. The sample carries 30,000 to 40,000 clones, around nine tenths recorded once. The TCR was taken from a female donor with multiple sclerosis, enrolled in a pregnancy study. The chain employs TRBV7-6 and TRBJ2-1; TRBD2 aligns across 9 bases. This specimen consisted of CD8+ T cells from peripheral blood mononuclear cells, obtained in the second trimester of pregnancy. The CDR3 DNA is TGTGCCAGCAGCGGAGCGGGGGGCTCCTACAATGAGCAGTTCTTC. Translated, it gives CASSGAGGSYNEQFF.